Below are 17 T cell receptor beta chains sequenced from a single sample in a study of regulatory T cells in long-lasting Graves disease. As to time point: newly diagnosed GD, antithyroid drugs for less than 3 months. Extracted RNA from PBMCs served as the source of the TCR library. Construction of the TCR beta libraries employed iRepertoire HTBI primers in conjunction with Arm-PCR of CDR3 regions. In TCRdb, the multiplex PCR reads were re-called with MiXCR into one record per CDR3 protein. Here the sample spans hundreds of thousands of distinct CDR3 sequences, roughly a sixth being singletons. This same sample was also part of a study on T cells in Graves' hyperthyroidism and ophthalmopathy.

The sequencing here drew on peripheral blood mononuclear cells (PBMCs), taken at new diagnosis, from a patient treated with antithyroid drugs. These receptors were collected from a woman aged 35-60 years with Graves disease.

This clonotype was seen a handful of times. This chain links TRBV6-5 with TRBJ1-2; D unresolved. V was pared by 0 bases and J by 3 bases, with 5 bases between. Germline CDR1 is MNHEY and CDR2 is SVGAGI. The CDR3 has 13 amino acids. The CDR3 coding sequence is TGTGCCAGCAGTTACTCGAACGACTATGGCTACACCTTC. Residues: CASSYSNDYGYTF.

The V and J genes are TRBV20-1 and TRBJ2-2, with TRBD2 as a possible D gene (7 bases). Germline CDR1 and CDR2: DFQATT and SNEGSKA (reference sequence). The CDR3 consists of 14 residues. V was clipped by 3 bases and J by 6 bases, with 14 bases between them. The CDR3 coding sequence is TGCAGTGCTAGCCGGGGGGCGAGCGCCGGGGAGCTGTTTTTT. Its translation: CSASRGASAGELFF.

Many counts were recorded for this clonotype. V usage is TRBV20-1 and J usage is TRBJ2-1; 9 bases map to TRBD2. The CDR3 spans 12 residues. Germline lookup yields CDR1 DFQATT and CDR2 SNEGSKA (reference sequence). After removal of 6 bases from V and 8 bases from J, the junction contained 5 bases not matched to a gene. The CDR3, as DNA: TGCAGTGCCCCGGGACTAGCTGATGAGCAGTTCTTC. As protein: CSAPGLADEQFF.

With regard to this clonotype: With a much larger clone just one base away, this may be a read error. Without the conserved terminal phenylalanine or tryptophan, this CDR3 likely stems from a read error. The V and J genes are TRBV24-1 and TRBJ2-3; unclear D gene. The CDR3 contains 14 residues. Trimming pared 9 bases from V and 8 bases from J, leaving 20 bases between. The germline gives CDR1 KGHDR, CDR2 SFDVKD. The CDR3 bases are TGTGCCACCGAGGTAACGCACCGTTCGGGTACGCAGTATTTG. Protein sequence: CATEVTHRSGTQYL.

The table lists this clonotype with many counts. The rearrangement links TRBV11-3 to TRBJ1-1; D is undetermined. Germline V lookup: CDR1 SGHNT, CDR2 YENEEA. There are 12 residues in the CDR3. V was clipped by 5 bases and J by 8 bases, with 12 bases between them. The DNA of the CDR3 is TGTGCCAGCAGCCCATTTTCGGGGGAAGCTTTCTTT. It translates to CASSPFSGEAFF.

J is TRBJ1-5 and V is TRBV28; 8 positions agree with TRBD1. Trimming at V came to 5 bases and at J to 1 base, leaving 7 bases not matched to a gene. Germline CDR1 MDHEN, CDR2 SYDVKM. The CDR3 loop spans 16 amino acids. CDR3 nucleotide sequence: TGTGCCAGCAGTCTGGGACAGGTTTTAAGCAATCAGCCCCAGCATTTT. It codes for CASSLGQVLSNQPQHF.

In its sample, this clonotype was seen a few times. The V gene is TRBV6-5, the J gene TRBJ2-5; D is ambiguous. V was cut by 2 bases and J by 4 bases, with 14 bases left in between. From germline, CDR1 is MNHEY and CDR2 SVGAGI. This CDR3 is built from 15 residues. The CDR3 reads CASSYEGRMGETQYF. The CDR3 nucleotides read TGTGCCAGCAGTTACGAAGGGCGGATGGGAGAGACCCAGTACTTC.

This clonotype was seen at least ten times. The chain recombines TRBV6-1 with TRBJ2-1; 7 nucleotides match TRBD1. Germline V gene sequence: CDR1 MNHNS, CDR2 SASEGT. There are 17 residues in the CDR3. V lost 7 bases, J lost 5 bases, and 17 bases stayed unmatched. The CDR3 sequence is CASILRDSRGAHNEQFF. In nucleotides, the CDR3 is TGTGCCAGCATCCTCCGGGACAGTAGAGGAGCCCACAATGAGCAGTTCTTC.

This clonotype was picked up many times. The rearrangement links TRBV6-5 to TRBJ2-7, with D possibly TRBD1 on 6 matching bases. V was cut by 4 bases and J by 2 bases, with 27 bases left in between. CDR1 MNHEY and CDR2 SVGAGI come from the germline V gene. This CDR3 comprises 19 residues. In DNA form, the CDR3 reads TGTGCCAGCAGTTCCCCCGAGGGGGACACACCTCAAGGCACCTACGAGCAGTACTTC. This encodes CASSSPEGDTPQGTYEQYF.

This clonotype appeared many times. The chain recombines TRBV20-1 with TRBJ2-3; 7 bases fit TRBD1. This CDR3 spans 15 amino acids. J gave up 3 bases and V 0 bases, and 6 bases lay outside the gene matches. In germline, CDR1 is DFQATT, CDR2 SNEGSKA (reference sequence). The CDR3 loop is CSAREDRARTDTQYF. The CDR3 coding sequence is TGCAGTGCTAGAGAAGACAGGGCGAGGACAGATACGCAGTATTTT.

This clonotype was seen more than once but under ten times. The chain recombines TRBV7-2 with TRBJ2-3; 10 bases map to TRBD2. The CDR3 is 19 residues long. Per the germline V gene, CDR1 is SGHTA and CDR2 is FQGNSA. J lost 0 bases, V lost 6 bases, and 15 bases had no gene match. The CDR3 nucleotides are TGTGCCAGCAGTGGCGGACTAGCGGCGTACATTTCTAGCACAGATACGCAGTATTTT. Amino acids: CASSGGLAAYISSTDTQYF.

The chain joins TRBV3-1 to TRBJ2-5; D unresolved. The CDR3 is made up of 14 amino acids. Germline V gene data show CDR1 as LGHDT and CDR2 as YNNKEL (reference sequence). Trimming took off 1 base at V and 5 bases at J, with 11 bases between the two ends. CDR3 loop: CASSQGIGGETQYF. DNA of the CDR3: TGTGCCAGCAGCCAAGGGATAGGCGGCGAGACCCAGTACTTC.

The table lists this clonotype with a few counts. The V call is TRBV5-6, the J call TRBJ1-2, with 10 nucleotides matching TRBD1. Germline CDR1 SGHDT, CDR2 YYEEEE. With 2 bases clipped from V and 1 base from J, the junction kept 8 bases outside the gene matches. This CDR3 is built from 17 residues. The CDR3 DNA follows: TGTGCCAGCAGCTTTGACAGGGGGCAGAGGAATAACTATGGCTACACCTTC. Its protein is CASSFDRGQRNNYGYTF.

The chain combines TRBV5-4 with TRBJ1-6; no clear D. The CDR3 is 16 amino acids. Germline V gives CDR1 SGHNT, CDR2 YYREEE (reference sequence). V was shortened by 0 bases and J by 6 bases, with 13 bases between the two germline ends. The CDR3 region is CASSLGGGPANSPLHF. The CDR3 nucleotides are TGTGCCAGCAGCTTGGGGGGTGGGCCCGCTAATTCACCCCTCCACTTT.

A word on this clonotype: One end of the junction does not line up with germline, which may come from a read error. The rearrangement uses TRBV7-3 and TRBJ2-7, with 7 bases matching TRBD1. This CDR3 is 19 amino acids long. Germline CDR1 is SGHTA and CDR2 is FQGTGA. The CDR3: CASSLATGTTPRVSYEQYF. The CDR3 nucleotides are TGTGCTAGCAGCTTAGCGACAGGGACGACTCCTAGGGTCTCCTACGAGCAGTACTTC.

The V call is TRBV7-9, the J call TRBJ2-7, with 8 nucleotides matching TRBD1. The CDR3 loop spans 16 amino acids. V was clipped by 3 bases and J by 1 base; unmatched bases: 8. CDR1 is SEHNR, CDR2 FQNEAQ, per germline (reference sequence). The CDR3 sequence is CASSFLTGDPSYEQYF. In DNA form, the CDR3 reads TGTGCCAGCAGCTTTTTGACAGGGGACCCATCCTACGAGCAGTACTTC.

This clonotype came up a few times. The rearrangement uses TRBV6-2 or TRBV6-3 and TRBJ2-7; no clear D gene. V was shortened by 3 bases and J by 5 bases, with 11 bases between the two germline ends. Germline CDR1 and CDR2: MNHEY and SVGEGT. The CDR3 has 13 residues. The CDR3 region is CASSYLATHEQYF. The CDR3 nucleotides are TGTGCCAGCAGTTATTTGGCAACCCACGAGCAGTACTTC.